Below, one TCR beta chain is given with its context. This sample stems from a study of blood T cell repertoires in COVID-19. Whole-study context: Samples came from the United States, Italy and Spain, spanning acute and convalescent COVID-19. In each case, the material was cDNA or gDNA derived from T cells, B-cell-depleted T cells, or PBMCs.

Germline V gives CDR1 SGHDN, CDR2 FVKESK. Trimming took 4 bases from V and 4 from J; bases not matched to a gene: 8. The CDR3 spans 15 residues. Study processing details: Reference gene primer amplification gave estimated nucleated cell counts. Profiled with immunoSEQ multiplex PCR; TCRdb holds only in-frame clones, not every one. V, J and clone size are taken as reported in that table, and D and trimming were inferred from the DNA itself. The repertoire holds about 50,000 clones, 75% to 90% seen once, with approximately 6.5% in the top ten. The TCR comes from a man between 60 and 75 years old with acute or convalescent COVID-19. The material sequenced was peripheral blood. The V call is TRBV14, the J call TRBJ2-5; 8 nucleotides align to TRBD2. In DNA, the CDR3 is TGTGCCAGCAGCCCGCGGGAGGATCGGCGAGAGACCCAGTACTTC. This gives the protein CASSPREDRRETQYF.